Each of the 23 T cell receptor beta chains below was sequenced from the same sample in a study of T cells in Graves' hyperthyroidism and ophthalmopathy. Researchers took RNA transcripts and amplified the TCR beta CDR3 regions from them. A set of HTBI primers served as the primers for a first-round RT-PCR of the TCR CDR3. In TCRdb, the multiplex PCR reads were re-called with MiXCR into one record per CDR3 protein. The sample includes 480,000 or so distinct CDR3 sequences, 46% of them seen just once. Sequencing was carried out using peripheral blood or thyroid tissue (not recorded which). The receptor set was obtained from an adult woman with Graves' disease, either hyperthyroidism or ophthalmopathy (not recorded which).

The table lists this clonotype with a few counts. V usage is TRBV25-1 and J usage is TRBJ1-1; TRBD1 matches at 8 bases. The germline V gene has CDR1 MGHDK and CDR2 SYGVNS. The CDR3 length is 16 residues. The V segment lost 0 bases and the J segment 4 bases; nucleotides outside the gene matches: 7. CDR3 amino acids: CASSEYKAGGLTEAFF. CDR3 nucleotides: TGTGCCAGCAGTGAATATAAGGCAGGGGGCCTCACTGAAGCTTTCTTT. Using reference TRBV25-1 and TRBJ1-1 for the parts outside the CDR3, the full variable domain is EADIYQTPRYLVIGTGKKITLECSQTMGHDKMYWYQQDPGMELHLIHYSYGVNSTEKGDLSSESTVSRIRTEHFPLTLESARPSHTSQYLCASSEYKAGGLTEAFFGQGTRLTVV.

This clonotype was recorded a few times. The V gene is TRBV2, the J gene TRBJ1-1, with 9 bases fitting TRBD1. The germline V gene encodes CDR1 SNHLY and CDR2 FYNNEI. There are 13 residues in the CDR3. V dropped 9 bases and J dropped 5; count of bases not matched to a gene: 7. As DNA, the CDR3 is TGTGCCAGTCGGACAGGGGAGGGGACTGAAGCTTTCTTT. This translates into CASRTGEGTEAFF.

This clonotype was observed a few times. The V call is TRBV7-3, the J call TRBJ2-7; 7 nucleotides line up with TRBD1. V dropped 4 bases and J dropped 10; count of bases not matched to a gene: 10. The CDR3 has 13 residues. Germline assignment: CDR1 SGHTA and CDR2 FQGTGA. The CDR3 DNA follows: TGTGCCAGCAGCTCACTACAGGGGTTCCCTCAGTACTTC. Amino acid sequence: CASSSLQGFPQYF. The variable domain in full, with the rest retrieved from reference TRBV7-3 and TRBJ2-7, is GAGVSQTPSNKVTEKGKYVELRCDPISGHTALYWYRQSLGQGPEFLIYFQGTGAADDSGLPNDRFFAVRPEGSVSTLKIQRTERGDSAVYLCASSSLQGFPQYFGPGTRLTVT.

This clonotype was seen ten or more times. This chain uses TRBV4-1 with TRBJ1-1; TRBD1 is a possible D gene (5 bases). The CDR3 is 17 amino acids. Germline CDR1 reads MGHRA; CDR2 reads YSYEKL. V lost 7 bases and J lost 2, with 23 bases in between. This chain's CDR3 is CASTRIGGGRLNTEAFF. The CDR3 DNA reads as TGCGCCAGCACCCGGATCGGGGGAGGACGGTTAAACACTGAAGCTTTCTTT.

This clonotype was detected only a few times. The chain recombines TRBV12-3 or TRBV12-4 with TRBJ2-5; TRBD1 is a possible D gene (8 bases). Trimming removed 5 bases at V and 0 bases at J, with 19 bases between. This CDR3 contains 17 residues. CDR3 amino acids: CASSKLGQGGDQETQYF. CDR3 nucleotides: TGTGCCAGCAGTAAACTAGGACAGGGAGGGGACCAAGAGACCCAGTACTTC.

This clonotype came up many times. The rearrangement uses TRBV9 and TRBJ2-2; D call uncertain. The CDR3 sequence is 13 residues long. Germline loops: CDR1 SGDLS, CDR2 YYNGEE. Trimming cost V 0 bases and J 7 bases, with 7 bases left between them. For the CDR3, the DNA is TGTGCCAGCAGCGTAGATTATGGCGGGGAGCTGTTTTTT. This gives the protein CASSVDYGGELFF.

This clonotype was seen only a few times. V is TRBV3-1 and J is TRBJ1-2; unclear D gene. The V end lost 4 bases, the J end lost 7 bases, and 10 bases lay between the germline ends. The germline gives CDR1 LGHDT, CDR2 YNNKEL (reference sequence). The CDR3 consists of 12 residues. CDR3 protein: CASSRDGGGYTF. DNA of the CDR3: TGTGCCAGCAGCCGGGATGGCGGTGGCTACACCTTC.

The chain uses TRBV29-1 and TRBJ1-6; TRBD1 aligns across 9 bases. After removal of 6 bases from V and 4 bases from J, the junction contained 1 base not matched to a gene. The CDR3 totals 13 residues. Germline lookup yields CDR1 SQVTM and CDR2 ANQGSEA. CDR3 DNA: TGCAGCGTGGGACAGGGTTATAATTCACCCCTCCACTTT. This sequence encodes CSVGQGYNSPLHF.

This clonotype turned up a few times. This sequence joins TRBV9 and TRBJ1-1; D is uncertain. The CDR3 consists of 13 residues. V lost 3 bases and J lost 3, with 9 bases in between. CDR1 and CDR2 from the germline V gene are SGDLS and YYNGEE. The CDR3 here is CASSAREYTEAFF. CDR3 coding DNA: TGTGCCAGCAGCGCCCGGGAGTACACTGAAGCTTTCTTT.

Remarks on this clonotype: A much larger clone differs from this one at a single base, so this may be a read error. The genes are TRBV6-5 and TRBJ2-7, with a tentative D call TRBD1 (6 bases). Germline lookup yields CDR1 MNHEY and CDR2 SVGAGI. The CDR3 is made up of 13 amino acids. With 0 bases removed from V and 5 bases from J, the gap between germline ends came to 8 bases. In nucleotides, the CDR3 is TGTGCCAGCAGTTACTCGAAGGGGGACGAGCAGTACTTC. Its translation is CASSYSKGDEQYF.

This rearrangement joins TRBV6-5 to TRBJ1-6, with 8 bases matching TRBD1. The CDR3 extends over 17 amino acids. V dropped 5 bases and J dropped 9; count of bases not matched to a gene: 15. Germline loops: CDR1 MNHEY, CDR2 SVGAGI. CDR3: CASSILRYYDRGSPLHF. CDR3 in DNA: TGTGCCAGCAGTATCCTACGGTACTACGACAGGGGTTCACCCCTCCACTTT.

V gene TRBV9 combines with J gene TRBJ1-1; unclear D gene. The CDR3 contains 14 residues. Germline CDR1 SGDLS, CDR2 YYNGEE. V dropped 3 bases and J dropped 10 bases, with 19 bases sitting between them. The CDR3 reads CASSALGSLLGAFF. CDR3 DNA sequence: TGTGCCAGCAGCGCATTAGGGTCCCTCCTCGGAGCTTTCTTT.

This clonotype has a count of ten or more. The CDR3 sequence is CASRRTGDSNQPQHF. CDR3 DNA: TGTGCCAGCAGAAGGACAGGGGATAGCAATCAGCCCCAGCATTTT. This chain uses TRBV6-5 with TRBJ1-5; 9 bases fit TRBD1. The CDR3 contains 15 residues. Trimming removed 6 bases from V and 0 bases from J; junction bases left unmatched: 3. CDR1 and CDR2 (germline): MNHEY, SVGAGI.

This clonotype appeared many times. The chain joins TRBV20-1 to TRBJ2-5; D ambiguous. Trimming cost V 2 bases and J 2 bases, with 6 bases left between them. Germline CDR1 reads DFQATT; CDR2 reads SNEGSKA (reference sequence). The CDR3 has 12 amino acids. The CDR3 is CSARYAQETQYF. The DNA for the CDR3 is TGCAGTGCTAGATATGCTCAAGAGACCCAGTACTTC.

With regard to this clonotype: A junction boundary mismatches the germline segment, possibly from a read error. The chain joins TRBV7-9 to TRBJ2-6; 9 positions match TRBD2. CDR1 and CDR2 from the germline V gene are SEHNR and FQNEAQ (reference sequence). The CDR3 consists of 14 residues. This CDR3 reads CASSPERGAYVLTF. The CDR3 nucleotides are TGTGCCAGCAGCCCCGAGCGGGGGGCCTACGTCCTGACTTTC. Full variable domain (missing parts from reference TRBV7-9 and TRBJ2-6): DTGVSQNPRHKITKRGQNVTFRCDPISEHNRLYWYRQTLGQGPEFLTYFQNEAQLEKSRLLSDRFSAERPKGSFSTLEIQRTEQGDSAMYLCASSPERGAYVLTFGAGSRLTVL.

There are many counts of this clonotype. The rearrangement links TRBV28 to TRBJ2-7, with 8 bases aligning to TRBD1. The CDR3 has 12 residues. Per the germline V gene, CDR1 is MDHEN and CDR2 is SYDVKM. Trimming removed 1 base from V and 13 bases from J; junction bases left unmatched: 6. The CDR3 reads CASSLLPGGFYF. The CDR3 coding sequence is TGTGCCAGCAGTTTATTGCCAGGGGGCTTCTACTTC.

The chain combines TRBV7-2 with TRBJ1-1, with TRBD1 as a possible D gene (6 bases). Trimming shortened V by 1 base and J by 7 bases, and 19 bases separated the two germline ends. Germline CDR1 is SGHTA and CDR2 is FQGNSA. The CDR3 runs to 16 residues. The CDR3 loop reads CASSLGPLRQVGEAFF. Written as DNA, the CDR3 is TGTGCCAGCAGCTTAGGGCCCCTTAGACAGGTCGGTGAAGCTTTCTTT.

The gene calls are TRBV7-9 and TRBJ2-7, with a weak D call TRBD1 (6 bases). V shed 4 bases and J shed 3 bases, with 16 bases lying between them. The CDR3 is made up of 15 amino acids. Germline V gene sequence: CDR1 SEHNR, CDR2 FQNEAQ (reference sequence). The DNA for the CDR3 is TGTGCCAGCAGCTCCTCGGACAGAGCGAACTACGAGCAGTACTTC. Its protein product is CASSSSDRANYEQYF.

This chain connects TRBV28 to TRBJ1-5; no clear D gene. The CDR3 sequence is 16 residues long. Trimming pared 3 bases from V and 0 bases from J, leaving 12 bases between. Germline V CDR1 and CDR2: MDHEN, SYDVKM. CDR3: CASSLLRQVSNQPQHF. For the CDR3, the DNA is TGTGCCAGCAGTTTGCTCCGTCAGGTTAGCAATCAGCCCCAGCATTTT.

This chain uses TRBV19 with TRBJ1-1; D remains ambiguous. Germline CDR1 is LNHDA and CDR2 is SQIVND (reference sequence). V lost 5 bases, J lost 8 bases, and 15 bases lay in between. The CDR3 contains 13 residues. CDR3 protein: CASSGPGATEAFF. DNA of the CDR3: TGTGCCAGTAGTGGCCCGGGAGCAACAGAAGCTTTCTTT.

This chain connects TRBV6-4 to TRBJ1-2; D might be TRBD1 (5 bases). Germline CDR1 and CDR2: MRHNA and SNTAGT. Trimming pared 3 bases from V and 7 bases from J, leaving 9 bases between. The CDR3 loop spans 12 amino acids. Here the CDR3 reads CASSEPGGGYTF. DNA of the CDR3: TGTGCCAGCAGTGAACCCGGGGGTGGCTACACCTTC.

J is TRBJ2-5 and V is TRBV10-3; 7 bases map to TRBD1. From germline, CDR1 is ENHRY and CDR2 SYGVKD. This CDR3 spans 14 amino acids. J was trimmed by 5 bases and V by 6 bases; bases with no gene match: 9. The chain's CDR3 is CAISGQTGPETQYF. The CDR3 DNA reads as TGTGCCATCAGCGGGCAGACAGGGCCGGAGACCCAGTACTTC.

V is TRBV29-1 and J is TRBJ2-7; D might be TRBD1 or TRBD2, each matching 6 bases. V lost 8 bases, J lost 0 bases, and 14 bases lay in between. The CDR3 contains 13 residues. Germline values: CDR1 SQVTM, CDR2 ANQGSEA. CDR3: CSIGGGSSYEQYF. The CDR3 DNA reads TGCAGCATAGGAGGGGGGAGCTCCTACGAGCAGTACTTC.